This T cell receptor beta chain was recovered during a study of radiation and T cells in renal cell carcinoma (dated by TCRdb to the early 2020s). Study-level background: The samples were obtained from a clinical trial, where primary renal cell carcinomas were treated with 15 Gy stereotactic body radiation therapy and then removed by nephrectomy 4 weeks afterward. A total of around 50 samples underwent TCR beta sequencing, made up of 26 tumors and roughly 27 peripheral blood samples. Across all 50 or so samples, 4,016,671 unique CDR3 nucleotide sequences encoding 2 million to 3 million unique CDR3 amino acid sequences were identified. Summary of the overall study and its limitations: An increase in top tumor clonotypes in blood was observed from baseline to 2 weeks post-radiation, followed by contraction by 4 weeks, which was taken to suggest transient expansion of tumor-resident clones. Because the trial had a single-armed design, the trial could not examine how radiation dose or scheduling affected the TCR repertoire. Because pretreatment tumor biopsies were not available, the study could not determine whether clonotypes were already present within the tumor at baseline. Blood repertoire dynamics were not followed beyond 4 weeks after treatment.

Worth noting for this clone: The target of this receptor is not known. No base quality information exists; no much larger clone differs at one position.

The CDR3 numbers 14 residues from cysteine through phenylalanine. The retained sequence is limited to the CDR3, 42 bases, with the frame set at the first base. Via the germline V gene, CDR1 is ENHRY and CDR2 SYGVKD. Trimming at the junction amounts to 5 bases on V and 6 bases on J, and the germline ends lie 11 bases apart. Following the manufacturer's recommendations, the immunoSEQ kit was used to generate TCR beta libraries from genomic DNA. Library preparation used a first multiplex PCR with proprietary primers, then a second PCR adding unique barcodes, with bead cleanups after each round. Each sample batch included a kit-provided positive control reaction and a negative control reaction. The final libraries underwent checking on an Agilent 4200 TapeStation D1000 ScreenTape, volumetric pooling, and quantification by qPCR. An Illumina NextSeq500 fitted with a MidOutput 150-cycle cartridge performed the sequencing, running 156 Read1 cycles and 15 Index1 cycles with the kit's custom primers. The pooled library was loaded at about 1 pM, with a roughly 18% PhiX control spiked in. On the authors' methods: The vendor-processed data were analyzed in R, and a clonotype was defined as all T cells that share the same CDR3 nucleotide sequence. For clone abundance analyses, frequencies were normalized to the 10,000 most abundant clones in each sample. Public T cell clones, averaging fewer than five per sample, were removed before analysis. A difference in abundance of at least 32-fold between compartments was used to define tumor-enriched and baseline blood-enriched clonotypes. A beta-binomial differential abundance model was applied to find clonotypes that expanded or contracted between blood time points. The Baroni-Urbani and Buser coefficient was used to measure tumor-blood repertoire similarity, and groups were compared with two-tailed Wilcoxon tests in R. Not all clones reach the TCRdb copy of this immuneACCESS table, which keeps in-frame sequences only. Checked studies attribute under half of the gap to unresolved V genes and leave the rest unexplained. The DNA gave D and trimming, while V, J and clone size come from that table. The sample table shows 150,000 or so clones, and roughly 80% are seen once. Roughly a quarter of the sample comes from the top ten.

What the time point label conveys for this sample: baseline pretreatment blood. The sample's treatment or condition label is to be understood as: 15 Gy SBRT to primary tumor, nephrectomy 4 weeks later. To follow tumor-enriched clonotypes, peripheral blood was collected serially from radiation-treated patients at baseline and again at 2 weeks and 4 weeks after SBRT. All patients had renal cell carcinoma with clear cell pathology. Genomic DNA for TCR sequencing was prepared using the QIAamp DNA Blood Mini Kit (Qiagen). The analyses included only samples that passed all quality control checks. The receptor was isolated from a woman aged 50 to 60 with renal cell carcinoma. This material consisted of blood, taken from a patient whose treatment included radiotherapy and nephrectomy. Recombination connected TRBV10-3 to TRBJ1-6; no D segment can be confidently identified. The DNA sequence is as follows: TGTGCCATCAGTCGACTTGAGGGTAATTCACCCCTCCACTTT. The translation is CAISRLEGNSPLHF.